The subject of this entry is one T cell receptor beta chain. The record originates from a study of blood T cell repertoires in COVID-19. Study-level information: Samples representing acute and convalescent COVID-19 were sourced from the United States, Italy and Spain. Sources were T cells, B-cell-depleted T cells, or PBMCs; the material itself was cDNA or gDNA.

CDR1 and CDR2 (germline): SGHRS, YFSETQ. V lost 4 bases to trimming and J lost 4 bases, with 11 bases between them. The CDR3 totals 13 residues. As processed by the authors: The authors estimated nucleated cell counts from reference gene primer amplification. Some clones are missing from TCRdb's copy, which holds only in-frame ones; the method was immunoSEQ multiplex PCR. V and J calls plus clone size are reproduced from that table; the DNA served to infer D and trimming. The repertoire consists of 300,000 or so clones, with over 80% occurring once and the leading ten covering 3.7%. The gene calls are TRBV5-1 and TRBJ2-5, with a weak D call TRBD2 (6 bases). The TCR was taken from a middle-aged woman with acute or convalescent COVID-19. Sequencing was carried out using peripheral blood. The CDR3 loop reads CASSPGGVETQYF. CDR3 bases: TGCGCCAGCAGCCCCGGCGGGGTAGAGACCCAGTACTTC.